Described below is a single TCR beta chain sequence and its context. Its antigen is not known. The record originates from a study of cytomegalovirus exposure and HLA in healthy donors. Overall study: The 120 or so validation repertoires and the approximately 640 first-cohort repertoires shared a platform, a later analysis reported.

Study-wide findings and caveats: The study flagged roughly 150 TCR beta chains as cytomegalovirus-associated. Cytomegalovirus status, reportedly, was diagnosed with high specificity and sensitivity by the classifier.

The assay was immunoSEQ multiplex PCR, and TCRdb's table has in-frame clones only and misses some. The sample has 110,000 or so clones, about 91% seen once. Trimming took 0 bases from V and 10 from J, leaving 7 bases between them. Per the germline V gene, CDR1 is SGHAT and CDR2 is FQNNGV. CDR3 length: 12 amino acids. Sequences were obtained from PBMCs. The clonotype was recovered from a young man in good health and CMV-seronegative. The chain carries TRBV11-2 and TRBJ2-1; D remains ambiguous. CDR3 DNA: TGTGCCAGCAGCTTAGATCAACTCGAGCAGTTCTTC. It yields the protein CASSLDQLEQFF.